What follows are 2 T cell receptor beta chains derived from one specimen sequenced in a study of T-cell memory formation after mild COVID-19. TCRdb passed the 5' RACE reads through MiXCR, listing each CDR3 protein once. Of 250,000 or so distinct CDR3 sequences listed, about 20% are singletons. Material: PBMCs or a T cell subset sorted from them (not recorded which). These receptors all stem from a young man who had mild COVID-19 (a few samples of this study predate the infection). Cell type and time point are not known.

This clonotype was recorded a few times. The chain has TRBV7-3 and TRBJ2-1; 8 nucleotides align to TRBD2. Germline CDR1 and CDR2: SGHTA and FQGTGA. The CDR3 covers 14 residues. Unmatched junction bases numbered 5, after V lost 2 bases and J lost 8 bases. The CDR3 reads CASSLAGGGYEQFF. CDR3 DNA sequence: TGTGCCAGCAGCTTAGCGGGGGGCGGCTATGAGCAGTTCTTC. Supplemented by reference TRBV7-3 and TRBJ2-1, the full variable domain reads GAGVSQTPSNKVTEKGKYVELRCDPISGHTALYWYRQSLGQGPEFLIYFQGTGAADDSGLPNDRFFAVRPEGSVSTLKIQRTERGDSAVYLCASSLAGGGYEQFFGPGTRLTVL.

This clonotype showed up just a few times. The gene calls are TRBV7-2 and TRBJ2-3, with unresolved D. Looked up from germline, CDR1 is SGHTA and CDR2 is FQGNSA. Trimming removed 2 bases at V and 6 bases at J, with 6 bases between. The CDR3 contains 12 residues. The CDR3 region is CASSLMRDTQYF. Here the CDR3 DNA reads TGTGCCAGCAGCTTAATGCGGGATACGCAGTATTTT.